One and the same sample provided the 3 T cell receptor beta chains below, sequenced in a study of Ad26.COV2.S vaccination and SARS-CoV-2 variants. The protocol was immunoSEQ multiplex PCR, while the TCRdb copy is restricted to in-frame clones and leaves out a portion. The data show about 460,000 clones, 80% to 90% seen once. Noted treatment: around 19 received Ad26.COV2.S at low or high dose, single or two shots; several received placebo; per-sample allocation not given. The study sampled participants on day 63 after the first vaccine or placebo injection. The material was peripheral blood, obtained in a trial of Ad26.COV2.S vaccine versus placebo. These receptors all come from a person aged 18-65 years who received the Ad26.COV2.S COVID-19 vaccine or a placebo.

The J gene is TRBJ1-4, the V gene TRBV11-2; 7 bases agree with TRBD1. Germline CDR1 reads SGHAT; CDR2 reads FQNNGV. V dropped 4 bases and J dropped 13; count of bases not matched to a gene: 18. The CDR3 totals 16 residues. The CDR3 DNA is TGTGCCAGCAGCTCCGTCAGGGGGTCGGGCGGTCCGAGACTGTTTTTT. It yields the protein CASSSVRGSGGPRLFF.

This chain links TRBV7-2 with TRBJ1-1; D possibly corresponds to TRBD1 (5 bases). The CDR3 contains 14 residues. Trimming cost V 2 bases and J 6 bases, with 13 bases left between them. Per germline, CDR1 SGHTA and CDR2 FQGNSA. The CDR3 DNA sequence: TGTGCCAGCAGCTTAACGGGGGAAACCCCTGAAGCTTTCTTT. This sequence encodes CASSLTGETPEAFF.

This sequence joins TRBV28 and TRBJ2-7, with D perhaps assigned TRBD1 or TRBD2 (8 bases each). CDR1 is MDHEN, CDR2 SYDVKM, per germline. V was cut by 4 bases and J by 2 bases, with 15 bases left in between. CDR3 size: 15 residues. The chain's CDR3 is CASSSGGTGAYEQYF. The CDR3 nucleotides read TGTGCCAGCAGTTCGGGGGGGACAGGAGCCTACGAGCAGTACTTC.